The 6 T cell receptor beta chains presented below share a single source sample, sequenced in a study of OX40 agonist ivuxolimab in advanced cancers. The method was immunoSEQ multiplex PCR; TCRdb's version includes in-frame clones alone and lacks a portion of them. The sample shows about 55,000 clones, 84% of them seen only once. Sequenced here: CD4+ or CD8+ T cells sorted from blood, sampled in a trial of the OX40 agonist ivuxolimab. These receptor sequences come from an adult with an advanced solid tumor such as melanoma, head and neck, liver or kidney cancer.

The gene calls are TRBV19 and TRBJ2-2; D is possibly TRBD1 (6 bases). The germline gives CDR1 LNHDA, CDR2 SQIVND (reference sequence). This CDR3 has 16 residues. V lost 6 bases to trimming and J lost 0 bases, with 14 bases between them. The CDR3 DNA follows: TGTGCCAGTAGCCTGGACAGCCTATCGAACACCGGGGAGCTGTTTTTT. Translating it yields CASSLDSLSNTGELFF.

This sequence joins TRBV6-1 and TRBJ2-1, with D perhaps TRBD2 (5 bases). Germline CDR1 and CDR2: MNHNS and SASEGT. V lost 8 bases and J lost 2, with 16 bases in between. The CDR3 runs 15 residues. The CDR3 reads CASPSPALAYNEQFF. CDR3 nucleotide sequence: TGTGCCAGCCCGAGCCCTGCACTAGCCTACAATGAGCAGTTCTTC.

The chain uses TRBV5-1 and TRBJ2-3, with 7 bases identical to TRBD2. J lost 12 bases, V lost 1 base, and 14 bases had no gene match. The CDR3 consists of 15 residues. The V gene's germline CDR1 is SGHRS and CDR2 YFSETQ. This chain's CDR3 is CASSLLSREELLQYF. CDR3 coding DNA: TGCGCCAGCAGCTTGCTGAGTCGGGAGGAGCTTCTCCAGTATTTT.

The chain is built from TRBV27 and TRBJ2-1; D possibly corresponds to TRBD1 (6 bases). The CDR3 is 17 residues long. The germline V and J ends were trimmed by 3 bases and 0 bases, with 15 bases remaining between them. The V gene's germline CDR1 is MNHEY and CDR2 SMNVEV (reference sequence). Here the CDR3 reads CASSFAGTSASYNEQFF. For the CDR3, the DNA is TGTGCCAGCAGTTTTGCCGGGACATCAGCCTCCTACAATGAGCAGTTCTTC.

The chain links TRBV7-2 to TRBJ2-3; 8 bases match TRBD2. Germline CDR1 SGHTA, CDR2 FQGNSA. Trimming at V came to 3 bases and at J to 5 bases, leaving 7 bases not matched to a gene. CDR3 size: 15 residues. The CDR3 DNA sequence: TGTGCCAGCAGCTTGGCGGGAGGATCAATAGATACGCAGTATTTT. It encodes CASSLAGGSIDTQYF. The full variable domain, with the rest looked up from reference TRBV7-2 and TRBJ2-3, is GAGVSQSPSNKVTEKGKDVELRCDPISGHTALYWYRQSLGQGLEFLIYFQGNSAPDKSGLPSDRFSAERTGGSVSTLTIQRTQQEDSAVYLCASSLAGGSIDTQYFGPGTRLTVL.

The chain uses TRBV29-1 and TRBJ2-5, with D tentatively TRBD1 (5 bases). The CDR3 is 13 residues long. Between the trimmed V and J ends, which lost 0 bases and 5 bases, there was a span of 10 bases. The germline CDR1 and CDR2 sequences are SQVTM and ANQGSEA. The CDR3 DNA sequence: TGCAGCGTTGAAGACAGGGTAGGGGAGACCCAGTACTTC. Amino acids: CSVEDRVGETQYF.